This T cell receptor beta chain was recorded in a study of OX40 agonist ivuxolimab in advanced cancers. Profiled with immunoSEQ multiplex PCR; TCRdb holds only in-frame clones, not every one. This sample has under 70,000 clones; more than 90% occur once, and the top ten carry 0.62%. Germline values: CDR1 SGDLS, CDR2 YYNGEE. Between the trimmed V and J ends, which lost 0 bases and 6 bases, there was a span of 12 bases. The CDR3 has 14 amino acids. The source material was CD4+ or CD8+ T cells sorted from blood, sampled in a trial of the OX40 agonist ivuxolimab. The clonotype comes from an adult with an advanced solid tumor such as melanoma, head and neck, liver or kidney cancer. The V call is TRBV9, the J call TRBJ2-5, with D possibly called TRBD1 or TRBD2 (5 bases each). The CDR3 DNA reads TGTGCCAGCAGCGTAGGTGGGGGAATACAGACCCAGTACTTC. Translation gives CASSVGGGIQTQYF. The whole variable domain, remainder taken from reference TRBV9 and TRBJ2-5, is DSGVTQTPKHLITATGQRVTLRCSPRSGDLSVYWYQQSLDQGLQFLIQYYNGEERAKGNILERFSAQQFPDLHSELNLSSLELGDSALYFCASSVGGGIQTQYFGPGTRLLVL.